This TCR beta chain was sequenced for a study of shared clonotypes between healthy human individuals. Study context: Serving as donors were two women and three men, whose ages spanned 18 to 49.

The CDR3 contains 16 residues. Deletions cut 1 base from V and 5 bases from J, with 12 bases between. CDR1 and CDR2 (germline): MDHEN, SYDVKM. The data were produced by immunoSEQ multiplex PCR, yet TCRdb's version contains in-frame clones alone and is incomplete. The sample consists of about 470,000 clones, roughly 77% of them appearing once. The origin of this receptor is a woman in her thirties or forties in good health. Some clones in this sample may be carry-over from other donors' samples. The chain joins TRBV28 to TRBJ1-6, with D possibly being TRBD1 (6 bases). The sequencing input was PBMCs. CDR3 sequence reads: CASSLYSEGDNSPLHF. DNA of the CDR3: TGTGCCAGCAGTTTATACTCGGAGGGGGATAATTCACCCCTCCACTTT.